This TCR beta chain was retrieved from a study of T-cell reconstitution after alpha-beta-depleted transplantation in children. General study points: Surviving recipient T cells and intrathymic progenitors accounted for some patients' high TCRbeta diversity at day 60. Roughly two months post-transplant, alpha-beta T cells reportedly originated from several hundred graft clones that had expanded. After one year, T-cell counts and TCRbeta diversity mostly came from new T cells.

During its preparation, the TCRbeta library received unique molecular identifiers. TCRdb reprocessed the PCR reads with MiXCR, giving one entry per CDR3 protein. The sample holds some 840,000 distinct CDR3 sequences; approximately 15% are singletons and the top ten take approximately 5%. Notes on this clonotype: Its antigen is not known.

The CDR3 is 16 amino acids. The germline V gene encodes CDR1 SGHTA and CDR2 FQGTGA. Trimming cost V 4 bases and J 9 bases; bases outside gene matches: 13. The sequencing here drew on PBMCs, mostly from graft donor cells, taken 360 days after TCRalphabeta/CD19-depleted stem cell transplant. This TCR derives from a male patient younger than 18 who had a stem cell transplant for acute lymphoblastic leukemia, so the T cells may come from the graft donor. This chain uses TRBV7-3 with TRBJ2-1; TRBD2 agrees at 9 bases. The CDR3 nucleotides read TGTGCCAGCAGCTCCCAAGGGCTAGCGGGATCAGGTGAGCAGTTCTTC. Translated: CASSSQGLAGSGEQFF. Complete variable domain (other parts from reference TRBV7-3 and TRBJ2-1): GAGVSQTPSNKVTEKGKYVELRCDPISGHTALYWYRQSLGQGPEFLIYFQGTGAADDSGLPNDRFFAVRPEGSVSTLKIQRTERGDSAVYLCASSSQGLAGSGEQFFGPGTRLTVL.